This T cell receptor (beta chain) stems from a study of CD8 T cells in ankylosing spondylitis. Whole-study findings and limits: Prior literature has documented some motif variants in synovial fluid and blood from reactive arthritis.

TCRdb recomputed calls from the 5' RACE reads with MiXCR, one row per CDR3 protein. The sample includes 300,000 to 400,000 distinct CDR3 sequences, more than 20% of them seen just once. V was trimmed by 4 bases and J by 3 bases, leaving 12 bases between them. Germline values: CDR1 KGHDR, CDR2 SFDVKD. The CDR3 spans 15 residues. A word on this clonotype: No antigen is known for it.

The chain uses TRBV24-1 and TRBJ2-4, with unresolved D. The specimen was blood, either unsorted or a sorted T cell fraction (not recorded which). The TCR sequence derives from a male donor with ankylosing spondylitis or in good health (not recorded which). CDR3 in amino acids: CATSDARVDKNIQYF. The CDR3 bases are TGTGCCACCAGTGACGCAAGGGTGGACAAAAACATTCAGTACTTC.